This T cell receptor (beta chain) derives from a study of blood T cell repertoires in COVID-19. Study details: Sites in the United States, Italy and Spain provided acute and convalescent COVID-19 samples.

Original processing notes: It was from reference gene primer amplification that nucleated cell counts were estimated. Clones were read by immunoSEQ multiplex PCR, and TCRdb kept only the in-frame ones, dropping some. V and J calls and clone size come straight from that table; D and trimming were deduced from the DNA. The repertoire holds approximately 220,000 clones, 80% to 85% seen once, with 27% in the top ten. CDR1 is LGHDT, CDR2 YNNKEL, per germline (reference sequence). This CDR3 contains 15 residues. The V gene lost 6 bases and the J gene lost 5 bases, with 17 bases spanning the gap. This clone has more than one count but fewer than ten.

Sequencing was performed on peripheral blood. This receptor was identified in a man aged 35-49 years with acute or convalescent COVID-19. The rearrangement joins TRBV3-1 (or the pseudogene TRBV3-2) to TRBJ1-5; a weak D match, TRBD1 (5 bases). The CDR3 loop reads CASSSAGKQDQPQHF. The CDR3 DNA follows: TGTGCCAGCAGTTCCGCAGGGAAACAGGATCAGCCCCAGCATTTT.